The table lists the clone carrying this TCR beta chain with many counts. What it binds is not known. These data originate in a study of T cell responses to AZD1222 COVID-19 vaccine. General study results and limits: Breadth and depth of Spike-specific TCRs rose after two AZD1222 doses.

The assay was immunoSEQ multiplex PCR, and TCRdb's table has in-frame clones only and misses some. The sample consists of about 140,000 clones, approximately 91% of them appearing once. The trim removed 10 bases at V and 3 bases at J, leaving 5 bases unmatched. Germline V gene lookup returns CDR1 MNHEY and CDR2 SMNVEV (reference sequence). The CDR3 length is 13 residues. The starting material was peripheral blood, obtained on day 0 of AZD1222 vaccination. This chain links TRBV27 with TRBJ2-2; TRBD1 agrees at 7 bases. This sequence was found in an adult in good health. CDR3 sequence reads: CAIRDSYTGELFF. CDR3 DNA: TGTGCCATCAGGGACAGCTACACCGGGGAGCTGTTTTTT.